This passage covers 18 T cell receptor beta chains from one sample sequenced in a study of CD8+CD57+ T cells in acquired aplastic anemia. TCR beta VDJ and CDR3 were profiled, and genomic DNA was the template. Each CDR3 protein is one row after TCRdb ran MiXCR on the reads. The profile covers 150,000 to 200,000 distinct CDR3 sequences, with around 48% appearing a single time and 1.8% taken by the ten largest. In patients chosen for sequencing, flow cytometry had shown CD8+CD57+ cell expansion. Sequenced material: sorted CD4+, CD8+, or CD8+CD57+ T cells (not recorded which) from PBMCs. The receptors stem from a human donor with aplastic anemia.

The CDR3 protein is CATSDPGGETQYF. In nucleotides, the CDR3 is TGTGCCACCAGTGATCCAGGGGGGGAGACCCAGTACTTC. The gene calls are TRBV24-1 and TRBJ2-7; D might be TRBD1 (7 bases). The end of the DNA aligns better with TRBJ2-5, so the J call may be wrong. CDR3 length: 13 residues. CDR1 and CDR2 from the germline V gene are KGHDR and SFDVKD.

The chain uses TRBV19 and TRBJ2-5; the match to TRBD2 covers 8 bases. CDR1 is LNHDA and CDR2 is SQIVND in the germline V gene (reference sequence). There are 14 residues in the CDR3. Trimming at V came to 4 bases and at J to 1 base, leaving 2 bases not matched to a gene. CDR3: CASSRTSGQETQYF. CDR3 coding DNA: TGTGCCAGTAGTAGAACTAGCGGCCAAGAGACCCAGTACTTC. Variable domain in full (rest from reference TRBV19 and TRBJ2-5): DGGITQSPKYLFRKEGQNVTLSCEQNLNHDAMYWYRQDPGQGLRLIYYSQIVNDFQKGDIAEGYSVSREKKESFPLTVTSAQKNPTAFYLCASSRTSGQETQYFGPGTRLLVL.

This clonotype was recorded at least ten times. The chain couples TRBV12-5 to TRBJ2-1; 10 nucleotides agree with TRBD2. V shed 3 bases, J shed 0 bases, and the junction held 2 bases outside the gene matches. There are 16 residues in the CDR3. Germline CDR1 reads LGHNT; CDR2 reads FRNRAP. The CDR3: CASGFASGSSYNEQFF. The CDR3 DNA reads as TGTGCTAGTGGTTTCGCTAGCGGGAGCTCCTACAATGAGCAGTTCTTC.

The CDR3 DNA follows: TGTGCCAGCTGTATGTTAGCGGGGGACTACAATGAGCAGTTCTTC. It specifies CASCMLAGDYNEQFF. The rearrangement uses TRBV2 and TRBJ2-1; TRBD2 matches at 9 bases. The CDR3 covers 15 residues. V lost 8 bases, J lost 3 bases, and 8 bases stayed unmatched. Germline loops: CDR1 SNHLY, CDR2 FYNNEI. Complete variable domain (other parts from reference TRBV2 and TRBJ2-1): EPEVTQTPSHQVTQMGQEVILRCVPISNHLYFYWYRQILGQKVEFLVSFYNNEISEKSEIFDDQFSVERPDGSNFTLKIRSTKLEDSAMYFCASCMLAGDYNEQFFGPGTRLTVL.

This clonotype was seen ten or more times. This chain uses TRBV7-9 with TRBJ1-3, with 9 bases matching TRBD1. V lost 4 bases and J lost 3; bases outside the gene matches: 4. The CDR3 runs 15 residues. CDR1 is SEHNR, CDR2 FQNEAQ, per germline (reference sequence). CDR3 sequence reads: CASSSGTGFGNTIYF. The CDR3 bases are TGTGCCAGCAGCTCCGGGACAGGGTTTGGAAACACCATATATTTT.

The CDR3 region has the DNA TGTGCCAGCAGTCTTGCCGGGGGCGCGAGGTATGGCTACACCTTC. This translates into CASSLAGGARYGYTF. This rearrangement joins TRBV2 to TRBJ1-2, with D possibly matching TRBD1 (6 bases). This CDR3 contains 15 residues. From germline, CDR1 is SNHLY and CDR2 FYNNEI. With 5 bases removed from V and 5 bases from J, the gap between germline ends came to 18 bases.

This clonotype was seen at least ten times. The rearrangement links TRBV5-5 to TRBJ2-1; TRBD2 matches at 11 bases. Germline values: CDR1 SGHKS, CDR2 YYEKEE (reference sequence). V was pared by 1 base and J by 2 bases, with 5 bases of the junction left unmatched. This CDR3 region has 17 residues. The CDR3 sequence is CASSLRLAGGTYNEQFF. The CDR3 nucleotides are TGTGCCAGCAGCTTGAGGCTAGCGGGGGGTACCTACAATGAGCAGTTCTTC.

The chain recombines TRBV11-2 with TRBJ2-3; perhaps TRBD1 as D (5 bases). CDR3 length equals 17 residues. Germline V gene data show CDR1 as SGHAT and CDR2 as FQNNGV. V lost 0 bases, J lost 6 bases, and 19 bases lay in between. The CDR3 DNA reads TGTGCCAGCAGCTTAGATTCGAGGACAATTGGGGCTGATACGCAGTATTTT. Its translation: CASSLDSRTIGADTQYF.

Turning to this clonotype: Since a much larger clone is just one base distant, this may be a read error. The genes are TRBV11-1 and TRBJ2-2; D might be TRBD2 (7 bases). Germline lookup yields CDR1 SGHAT and CDR2 FQDESV (reference sequence). This CDR3 is built from 16 residues. CDR3 in amino acids: CASSLGGGHLTGEPFF. The CDR3 DNA is TGTGCCAGCAGCTTAGGGGGGGGACATCTCACCGGGGAGCCGTTTTTT.

J is TRBJ1-1 and V is TRBV15; D might be TRBD1 (5 bases). The CDR3 has 12 residues. In germline, CDR1 is LNHNV, CDR2 YYDKDF (reference sequence). V was clipped by 3 bases and J by 5 bases, with 7 bases between them. The CDR3 nucleotides are TGTGCCACCAGCAGGGACACGACTGAAGCTTTCTTT. This encodes CATSRDTTEAFF.

The chain combines TRBV2 with TRBJ2-7; D remains ambiguous. The CDR3 loop spans 15 amino acids. The V gene's germline CDR1 is SNHLY and CDR2 FYNNEI. Trimming pared 3 bases from V and 5 bases from J, leaving 17 bases between. CDR3 nucleotides: TGTGCCAGCAGTGACTCTTTCCAACCAAGCGACGAGCAGTACTTC. Protein product: CASSDSFQPSDEQYF.

This clonotype was seen a handful of times. CDR3 region: CATSANRETSPDTQYF. In DNA form, the CDR3 reads TGTGCCACCAGTGCCAACAGGGAGACGAGTCCAGATACGCAGTATTTT. The V gene is TRBV24-1, the J gene TRBJ2-3, with D possibly matching TRBD1 (6 bases). The germline V gene has CDR1 KGHDR and CDR2 SFDVKD. V was pared by 5 bases and J by 4 bases, with 18 bases between. The CDR3 sequence is 16 residues long.

The V and J genes are TRBV27 and TRBJ2-5; TRBD2 matches at 11 bases. J lost 5 bases, V lost 1 base, and 12 bases had no gene match. Germline V gene lookup returns CDR1 MNHEY and CDR2 SMNVEV (reference sequence). CDR3 size: 18 residues. The CDR3 DNA reads as TGTGCCAGCAGTTTATTGGGGCTAGCGGGAGGTCTTGGTGAGACCCAGTACTTC. Its translation: CASSLLGLAGGLGETQYF.

This clonotype was counted between two and nine times. The CDR3 DNA reads as TGTGCCAGCAGCGCCCCGGGCAGGGACTACGAGCAGTACTTC. It codes for CASSAPGRDYEQYF. This chain connects TRBV9 to TRBJ2-7, with D possibly TRBD1 on 5 matching bases. Germline CDR1 is SGDLS and CDR2 is YYNGEE. Between the trimmed V and J ends, which lost 3 bases and 3 bases, there was a span of 13 bases. There are 14 residues in the CDR3.

The genes are TRBV2 and TRBJ1-1, with D unclear. V was trimmed by 7 bases and J by 8 bases, leaving 14 bases between them. CDR1 is SNHLY, CDR2 FYNNEI, per germline. The CDR3 is 12 residues long. The DNA of the CDR3 is TGTGCCAGCAAAGGAGGACGTAAAGAAGCTTTCTTT. This sequence encodes CASKGGRKEAFF.

This clonotype came up once. Being one base from a much bigger clone, this may be a read error. This chain joins TRBV6-1 and TRBJ2-7, with no clear D. Trimming pared 8 bases from V and 10 bases from J, leaving 12 bases between. The CDR3 is 10 amino acids. The germline CDR1 and CDR2 sequences are MNHNS and SASEGT. The CDR3 coding sequence is TGTGCCAGCGGCTTCCCGGATCAGTACTTC. Encoded protein: CASGFPDQYF.

The rearrangement joins TRBV9 to TRBJ2-5, with a tentative D call TRBD2 (5 bases). CDR1 SGDLS and CDR2 YYNGEE come from the germline V gene. This CDR3 is 13 amino acids long. CDR3 sequence (DNA): TGTGCTAGAGGCCTCGGGGTGGGAGAGACCCAGTACTTC. It yields the protein CARGLGVGETQYF.

The chain is built from TRBV10-1 and TRBJ2-1, with TRBD2 as a possible D gene (6 bases). The CDR3 consists of 14 residues. Looked up from germline, CDR1 is WNHNN and CDR2 is SYGVQD (reference sequence). V was trimmed by 8 bases and J by 0 bases, leaving 11 bases between them. The DNA of the CDR3 is TGCGCCAGCGGACGGGGGAGCTCCTACAATGAGCAGTTCTTC. The encoded protein is CASGRGSSYNEQFF.